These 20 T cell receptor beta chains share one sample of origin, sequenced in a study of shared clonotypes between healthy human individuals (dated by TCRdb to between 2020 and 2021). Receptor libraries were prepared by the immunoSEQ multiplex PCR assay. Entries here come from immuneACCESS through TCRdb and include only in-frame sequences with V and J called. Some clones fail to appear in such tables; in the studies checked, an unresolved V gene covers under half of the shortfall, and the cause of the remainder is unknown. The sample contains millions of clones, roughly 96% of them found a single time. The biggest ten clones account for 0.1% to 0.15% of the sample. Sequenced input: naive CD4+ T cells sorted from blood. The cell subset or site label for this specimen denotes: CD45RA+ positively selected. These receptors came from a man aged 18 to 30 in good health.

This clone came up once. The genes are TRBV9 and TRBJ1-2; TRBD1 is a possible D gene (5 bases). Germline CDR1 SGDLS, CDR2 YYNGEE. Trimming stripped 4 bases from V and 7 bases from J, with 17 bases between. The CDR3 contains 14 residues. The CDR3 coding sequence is TGTGCCAGCAGCACGGGGGGTGCCGGGGTTGGCTACACCTTC. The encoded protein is CASSTGGAGVGYTF.

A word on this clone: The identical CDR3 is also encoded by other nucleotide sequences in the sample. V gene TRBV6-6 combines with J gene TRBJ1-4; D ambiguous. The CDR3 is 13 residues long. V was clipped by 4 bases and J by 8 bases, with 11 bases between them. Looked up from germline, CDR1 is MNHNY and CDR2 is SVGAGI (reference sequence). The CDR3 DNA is TGTGCCAGCAGTTCCGGACCTGGAGAAAAACTGTTTTTT. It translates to CASSSGPGEKLFF.

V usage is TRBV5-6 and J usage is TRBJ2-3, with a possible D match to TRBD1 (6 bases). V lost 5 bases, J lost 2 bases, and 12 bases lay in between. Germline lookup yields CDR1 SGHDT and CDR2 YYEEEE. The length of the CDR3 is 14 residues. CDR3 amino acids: CASREQGFTDTQYF. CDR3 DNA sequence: TGTGCCAGCAGGGAACAGGGATTCACAGATACGCAGTATTTT.

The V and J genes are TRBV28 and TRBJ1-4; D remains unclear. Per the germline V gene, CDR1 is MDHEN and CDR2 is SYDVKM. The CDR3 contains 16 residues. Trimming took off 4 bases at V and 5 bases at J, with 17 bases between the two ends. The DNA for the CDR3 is TGTGCCAGCAGTTCTTTCGGCCCCCTTGCGAATGAAAAACTGTTTTTT. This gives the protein CASSSFGPLANEKLFF.

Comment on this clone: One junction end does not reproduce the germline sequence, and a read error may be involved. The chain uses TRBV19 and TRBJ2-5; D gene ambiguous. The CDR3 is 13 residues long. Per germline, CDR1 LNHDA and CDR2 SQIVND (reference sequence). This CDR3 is CASSIESQKTQYF. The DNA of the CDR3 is TGTGCCAGTAGTATAGAGAGCCAAAAGACCCAGTACTTC.

The CDR3 DNA follows: TGTGCCAGCAGCAAGACTAGCGGGACCTACAATGAGCAGTTCTTC. It translates to CASSKTSGTYNEQFF. This chain joins TRBV9 and TRBJ2-1; the match to TRBD2 covers 11 bases. V was clipped by 4 bases and J by 2 bases; unmatched bases: 2. The CDR3 is 15 residues long. CDR1 and CDR2 from the germline V gene are SGDLS and YYNGEE.

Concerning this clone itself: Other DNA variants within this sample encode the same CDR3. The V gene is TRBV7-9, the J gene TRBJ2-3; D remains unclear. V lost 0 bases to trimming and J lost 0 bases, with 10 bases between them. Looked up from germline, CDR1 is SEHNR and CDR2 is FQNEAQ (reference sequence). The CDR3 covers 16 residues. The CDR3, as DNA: TGTGCCAGCAGCTTAGCTCAAAGCCCAAGCACAGATACGCAGTATTTT. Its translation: CASSLAQSPSTDTQYF.

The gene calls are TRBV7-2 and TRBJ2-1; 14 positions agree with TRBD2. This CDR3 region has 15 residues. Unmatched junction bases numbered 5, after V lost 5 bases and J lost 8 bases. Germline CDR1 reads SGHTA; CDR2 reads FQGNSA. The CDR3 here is CASSRPGLAGDEQFF. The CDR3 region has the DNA TGTGCCAGCAGCAGACCGGGACTAGCGGGAGATGAGCAGTTCTTC.

Written as DNA, the CDR3 is TGTGCCAGCAGCCATTTGGACGGGAGCTCCTACGAGCAGTACTTC. This codes for CASSHLDGSSYEQYF. The V gene is TRBV9, the J gene TRBJ2-7; TRBD2 is a possible D gene (6 bases). The CDR3 spans 15 residues. Germline V gives CDR1 SGDLS, CDR2 YYNGEE. The V end lost 4 bases, the J end lost 0 bases, and 14 bases lay between the germline ends.

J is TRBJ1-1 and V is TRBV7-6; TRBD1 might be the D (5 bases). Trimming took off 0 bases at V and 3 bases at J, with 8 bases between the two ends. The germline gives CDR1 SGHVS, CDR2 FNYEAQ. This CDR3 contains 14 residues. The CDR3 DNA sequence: TGTGCCAGCAGCTTAGCGCCGGGGCACACTGAAGCTTTCTTT. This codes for CASSLAPGHTEAFF.

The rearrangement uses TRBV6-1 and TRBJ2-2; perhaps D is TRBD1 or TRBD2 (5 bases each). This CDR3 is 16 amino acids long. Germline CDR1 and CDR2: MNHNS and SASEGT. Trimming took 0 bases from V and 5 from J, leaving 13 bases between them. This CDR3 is CASSEARARGTGELFF. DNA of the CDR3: TGTGCCAGCAGTGAAGCCAGGGCGCGAGGGACCGGGGAGCTGTTTTTT.

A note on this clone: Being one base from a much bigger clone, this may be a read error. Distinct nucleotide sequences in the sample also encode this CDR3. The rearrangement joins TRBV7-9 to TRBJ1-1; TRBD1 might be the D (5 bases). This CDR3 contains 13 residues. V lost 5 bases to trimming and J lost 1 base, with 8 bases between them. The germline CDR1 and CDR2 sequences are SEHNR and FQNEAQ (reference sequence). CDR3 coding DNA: TGTGCCAGCAGCGTCCAGGGGAACACTGAAGCTTTCTTT. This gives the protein CASSVQGNTEAFF.

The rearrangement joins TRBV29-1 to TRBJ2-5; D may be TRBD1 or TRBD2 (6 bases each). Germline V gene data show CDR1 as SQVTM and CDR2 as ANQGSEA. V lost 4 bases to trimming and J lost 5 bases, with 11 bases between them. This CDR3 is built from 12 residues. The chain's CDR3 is CSVVEGDETQYF. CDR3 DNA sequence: TGCAGCGTTGTGGAGGGGGACGAGACCCAGTACTTC.

Here the CDR3 DNA reads TGTGCCAGCAGCCAAGGCGGTAGAATAGCCAAAAACATTCAGTACTTC. It translates to CASSQGGRIAKNIQYF. The chain joins TRBV4-2 to TRBJ2-4; D ambiguous. V lost 1 base, J lost 0 bases, and 10 bases lay in between. The CDR3 is 16 amino acids. The germline V gene encodes CDR1 LGHNA and CDR2 YNFKEQ.

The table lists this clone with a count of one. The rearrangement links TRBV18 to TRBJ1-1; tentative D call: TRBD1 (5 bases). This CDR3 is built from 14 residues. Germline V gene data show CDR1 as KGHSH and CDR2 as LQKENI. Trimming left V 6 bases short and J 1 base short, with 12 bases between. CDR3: CASSHGDGNTEAFF. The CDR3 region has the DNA TGTGCCAGCTCCCACGGGGACGGGAACACTGAAGCTTTCTTT.

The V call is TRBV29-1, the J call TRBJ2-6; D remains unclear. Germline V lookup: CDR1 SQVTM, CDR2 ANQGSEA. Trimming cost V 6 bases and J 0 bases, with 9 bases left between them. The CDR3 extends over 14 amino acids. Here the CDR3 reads CSVAPVSGANVLTF. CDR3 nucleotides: TGCAGCGTCGCCCCCGTCTCTGGGGCCAACGTCCTGACTTTC. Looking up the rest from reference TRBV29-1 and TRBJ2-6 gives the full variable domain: SAVISQKPSRDICQRGTSLTIQCQVDSQVTMMFWYRQQPGQSLTLIATANQGSEATYESGFVIDKFPISRPNLTFSTLTVSNMSPEDSSIYLCSVAPVSGANVLTFGAGSRLTVL.

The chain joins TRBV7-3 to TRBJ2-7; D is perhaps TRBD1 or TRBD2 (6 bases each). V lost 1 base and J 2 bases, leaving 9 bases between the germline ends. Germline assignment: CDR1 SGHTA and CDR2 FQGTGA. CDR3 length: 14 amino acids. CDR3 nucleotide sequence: TGTGCCAGCAGCTTAAAGGGGGGCCCCTACGAGCAGTACTTC. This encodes CASSLKGGPYEQYF.

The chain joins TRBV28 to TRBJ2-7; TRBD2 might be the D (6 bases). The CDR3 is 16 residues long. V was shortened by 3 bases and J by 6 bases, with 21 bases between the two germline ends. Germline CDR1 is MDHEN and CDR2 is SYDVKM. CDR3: CASSFQFPGGKPEQYF. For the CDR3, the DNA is TGTGCCAGCAGTTTCCAGTTTCCCGGGGGAAAACCCGAGCAGTACTTC.

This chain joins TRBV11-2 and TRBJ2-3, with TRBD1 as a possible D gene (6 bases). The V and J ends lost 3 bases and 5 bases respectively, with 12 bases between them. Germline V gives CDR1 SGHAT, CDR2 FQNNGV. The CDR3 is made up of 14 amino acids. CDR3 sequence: CASSFGPGEDTQYF. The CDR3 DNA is TGTGCCAGCAGCTTCGGCCCAGGGGAAGATACGCAGTATTTT.

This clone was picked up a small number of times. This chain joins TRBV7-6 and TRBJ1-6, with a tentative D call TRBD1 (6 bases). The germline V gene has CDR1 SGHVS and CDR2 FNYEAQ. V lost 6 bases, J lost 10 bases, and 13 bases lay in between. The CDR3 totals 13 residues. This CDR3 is CASSYQQGSPLHF. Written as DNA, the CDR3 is TGTGCCAGCAGTTATCAACAGGGATCACCCCTCCACTTT.